This T cell receptor beta chain appears in the sequencing data of a study of naive and memory T cell subsets. An equimolar mix of two oligonucleotides served as the beta constant-region primer for TRBC1 and TRBC2. An oligonucleotide with the SP2 primer and a 12-nucleotide UMI was ligated to the cDNA 3' end. TCRdb ran MiXCR on the UMI-ligation and nested PCR reads and lists one entry per CDR3 protein. The table has roughly 91,000 distinct CDR3 sequences, about an eighth seen once; the top ten hold about 0.9%. Separate alpha and beta amplification began at the second PCR step. Four subsets defined by CD45RA and CD27 were sorted after CD3, CD4, CD8 and live/dead staining. This clonotype was seen many times. Its antigen is unidentified. Trimming pared 10 bases from V and 4 bases from J, leaving 12 bases between. The CDR3 extends over 12 amino acids. Looked up from germline, CDR1 is LNHDA and CDR2 is SQIVND (reference sequence).

Findings and limits, study-wide: Over 95% of naive TCR sequences appeared only once, unlike memory subsets.

This clonotype was sampled from a human donor in good health. The chain combines TRBV19 with TRBJ2-3; D might be TRBD1 or TRBD2, each matching 6 bases. Sequenced: central memory CD4+ T cells from blood. The CDR3, as DNA: TGTGCCACCCGGGGGCTGGCAGATACGCAGTATTTT. Its translation: CATRGLADTQYF.